The present T cell receptor (beta chain) was sequenced within a study of control samples from healthy donors and cancer patients. CDR3 length: 12 residues. Trimming took 6 bases from V and 1 from J, leaving 6 bases between them. Germline CDR1 SGHAT, CDR2 FQNNGV. The method was immunoSEQ multiplex PCR; TCRdb's version includes in-frame clones alone and lacks a portion of them. The profile covers 25,000 to 30,000 clones, with more than 75% appearing a single time and about 1.6% taken by the ten largest. The sequenced sample was PBMCs. This TCR came from a woman aged 40 to 50 with lung cancer. This sequence joins TRBV11-2 and TRBJ1-1; D remains unclear. Written as DNA, the CDR3 is TGTGCCAGCAGTCATGAGAACACTGAAGCTTTCTTT. Translating gives CASSHENTEAFF.